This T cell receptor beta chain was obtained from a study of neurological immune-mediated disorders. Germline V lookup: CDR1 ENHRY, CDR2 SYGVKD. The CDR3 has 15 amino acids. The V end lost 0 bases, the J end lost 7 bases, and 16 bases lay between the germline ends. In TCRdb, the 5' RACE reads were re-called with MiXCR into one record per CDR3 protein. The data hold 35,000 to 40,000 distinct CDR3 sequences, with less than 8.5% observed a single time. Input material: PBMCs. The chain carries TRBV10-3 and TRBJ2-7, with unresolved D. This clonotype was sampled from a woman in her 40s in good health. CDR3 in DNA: TGTGCCATCAGTGAGTCCCCCGAACCCACGCGGGAGCAGTACTTC. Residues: CAISESPEPTREQYF.